This T cell receptor (beta chain) was sequenced in a study of blood T cell repertoires in COVID-19. The wider study: T cells, B-cell-depleted T cells, or PBMCs supplied cDNA or gDNA.

Measured with immunoSEQ multiplex PCR; TCRdb has only the in-frame clones, and not every one. Of around 150,000 clones in the sample, 70% to 90% are singletons; the top ten hold approximately 1.1%. In its sample, this clone was seen once. Germline V gene sequence: CDR1 PRHDT, CDR2 FYEKMQ (reference sequence). V shed 7 bases, J shed 5 bases, and the junction held 12 bases outside the gene matches. This CDR3 comprises 15 residues. The sequence derives from a man in his forties or fifties with acute or convalescent COVID-19. Sequencing was done on a sample of peripheral blood. The chain carries TRBV13 and TRBJ2-7, with 9 bases matching TRBD1. DNA of the CDR3: TGTGCCAGCACCGACGGGTGGACAGGGGCCCACGAGCAGTACTTC. Protein: CASTDGWTGAHEQYF.